These T cell receptor beta chains were read from a single sample in a study of CXCR3-negative and CXCR3-positive naive CD8 T cells. With the 5' RACE reads reprocessed, TCRdb shows one record per CDR3 protein and no DNA. This listing includes more than 50,000 distinct CDR3 sequences. Input material: naive CXCR3- CD8+ T cells from blood. These receptor sequences come from a human donor in good health. Some clones in this sample may be carry-over from other donors' samples. The CDR3 runs from the conserved cysteine through the conserved F or W.

v_call	j_call	cdr3_aa
TRBV10-3	TRBJ2-7	CAAGAGGLQYF
TRBV27	TRBJ2-7	CASSLSWTNYEQYF
TRBV14	TRBJ1-2	CASSQRQVLYGYTF
TRBV10-3	TRBJ2-3	CAILSGDITDTQYF
TRBV29-1	TRBJ2-1	CSVEGLSWEKPFF
TRBV4-3	TRBJ1-5	CASSQDIADYSNQPQHF
TRBV6-2/TRBV6-3	TRBJ1-1	CASRTGGKEAFF
TRBV29-1	TRBJ2-7	CSVMPQDSNYEQYF
TRBV28	TRBJ2-1	CASSPLTVGYNEQFF
TRBV21-1	TRBJ1-2	CASSKPQGRLPFYGYTF
TRBV27	TRBJ2-7	CASSFAGAEGYEQYF
TRBV11-2	TRBJ2-7	CASSMTGTATYEQYF
TRBV7-9	TRBJ2-7	CASSGPGTGTTYEQYF
TRBV29-1	TRBJ2-2	CSVERSDRETGELFF
TRBV29-1	TRBJ2-5	CSVLTGEGETQYF
TRBV29-1	TRBJ2-2	CSVEAGSGELFF
TRBV28	TRBJ2-2	CASSSILVGTGARNTGELFF
TRBV20-1	TRBJ2-2	CSARTGTPVGELFF
TRBV7-9	TRBJ2-3	CASSPGLRSTDTQYF
TRBV11-3	TRBJ2-1	CASSVGPSSSYNEQFF
TRBV29-1	TRBJ2-7	CSVEDHAGTYEQYF
TRBV6-5	TRBJ2-7	CASSYSEGSAQYF
TRBV29-1	TRBJ2-7	CSVESGLAETYEQYF
TRBV9	TRBJ1-4	CASNPMGHPEKLFF
TRBV27	TRBJ2-1	CASSSRGEQFF
TRBV29-1	TRBJ1-2	CSVGTGGNGYTF
TRBV20-1	TRBJ2-7	CSASLHLGSYEQYF
TRBV25-1	TRBJ2-7	CASSEPGQGFYEQYF
TRBV5-5	TRBJ1-1	CASSLAAPMNTEAFF
TRBV10-3	TRBJ2-1	CAISGTGSSYNEQFF
TRBV7-9	TRBJ2-5	CASSPTQGPGRLTQYF
TRBV27	TRBJ2-1	CASRGQSSYNEQFF